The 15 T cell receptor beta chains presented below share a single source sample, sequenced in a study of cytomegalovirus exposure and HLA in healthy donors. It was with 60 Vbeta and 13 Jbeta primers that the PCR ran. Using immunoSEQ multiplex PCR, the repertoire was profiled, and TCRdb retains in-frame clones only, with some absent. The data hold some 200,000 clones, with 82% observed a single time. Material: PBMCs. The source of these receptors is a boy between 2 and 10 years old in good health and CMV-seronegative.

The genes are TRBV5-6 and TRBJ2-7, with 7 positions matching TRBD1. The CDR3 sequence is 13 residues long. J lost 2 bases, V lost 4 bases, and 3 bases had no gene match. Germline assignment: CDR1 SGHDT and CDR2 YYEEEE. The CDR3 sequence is CASSVTGAYEQYF. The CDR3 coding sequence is TGTGCCAGCAGCGTAACAGGGGCCTACGAGCAGTACTTC. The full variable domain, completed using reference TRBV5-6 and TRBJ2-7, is DAGVTQSPTHLIKTRGQQVTLRCSPKSGHDTVSWYQQALGQGPQFIFQYYEEEERQRGNFPDRFSGHQFPNYSSELNVNALLLGDSALYLCASSVTGAYEQYFGPGTRLTVT.

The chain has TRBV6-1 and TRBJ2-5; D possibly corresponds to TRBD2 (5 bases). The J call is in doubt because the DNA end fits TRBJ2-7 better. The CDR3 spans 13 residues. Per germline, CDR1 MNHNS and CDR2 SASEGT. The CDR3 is CASKGAWAYEQYF. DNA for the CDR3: TGTGCGAGTAAGGGAGCGTGGGCCTACGAGCAGTACTTC.

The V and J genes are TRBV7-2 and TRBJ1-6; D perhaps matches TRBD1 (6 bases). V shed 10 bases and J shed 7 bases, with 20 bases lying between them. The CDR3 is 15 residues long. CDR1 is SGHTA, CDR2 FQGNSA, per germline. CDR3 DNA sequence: TGTGCCAACATAAGGGGGGGGGCGGTGAATTCACCCCTCCACTTT. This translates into CANIRGGAVNSPLHF. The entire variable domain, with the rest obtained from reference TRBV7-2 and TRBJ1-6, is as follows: GAGVSQSPSNKVTEKGKDVELRCDPISGHTALYWYRQSLGQGLEFLIYFQGNSAPDKSGLPSDRFSAERTGGSVSTLTIQRTQQEDSAVYLCANIRGGAVNSPLHFGNGTRLTVT.

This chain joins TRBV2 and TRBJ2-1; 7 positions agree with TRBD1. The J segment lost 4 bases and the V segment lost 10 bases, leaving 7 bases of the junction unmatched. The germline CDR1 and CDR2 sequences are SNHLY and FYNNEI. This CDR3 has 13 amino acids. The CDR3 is CATQGTVYNEQFF. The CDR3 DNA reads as TGTGCCACCCAAGGGACAGTGTACAATGAGCAGTTCTTC.

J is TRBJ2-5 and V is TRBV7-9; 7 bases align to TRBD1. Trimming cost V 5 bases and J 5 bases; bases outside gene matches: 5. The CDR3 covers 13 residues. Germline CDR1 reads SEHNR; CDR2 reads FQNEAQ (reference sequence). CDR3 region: CASSPGQWETQYF. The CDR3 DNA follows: TGTGCCAGCAGCCCGGGACAGTGGGAGACCCAGTACTTC.

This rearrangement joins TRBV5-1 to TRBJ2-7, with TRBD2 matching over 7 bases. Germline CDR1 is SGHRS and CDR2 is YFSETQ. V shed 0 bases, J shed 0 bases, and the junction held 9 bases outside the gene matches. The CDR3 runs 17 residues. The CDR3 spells CASSLAASGGPSYEQYF. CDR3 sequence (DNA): TGCGCCAGCAGCTTGGCGGCTAGCGGAGGACCCTCCTACGAGCAGTACTTC.

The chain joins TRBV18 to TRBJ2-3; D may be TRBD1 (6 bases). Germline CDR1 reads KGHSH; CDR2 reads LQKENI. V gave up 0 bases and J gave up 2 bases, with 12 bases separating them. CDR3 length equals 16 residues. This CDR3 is CASSPPPGVATDTQYF. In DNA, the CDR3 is TGTGCCAGCTCACCACCGCCAGGGGTGGCCACAGATACGCAGTATTTT.

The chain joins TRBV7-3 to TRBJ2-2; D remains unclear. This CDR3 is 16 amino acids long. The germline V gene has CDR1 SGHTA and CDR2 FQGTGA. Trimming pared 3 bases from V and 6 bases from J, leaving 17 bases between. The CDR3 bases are TGTGCCAGCAGCTTTAATGCAGGCCCGATGGCCGGGGAGCTGTTTTTT. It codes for CASSFNAGPMAGELFF.

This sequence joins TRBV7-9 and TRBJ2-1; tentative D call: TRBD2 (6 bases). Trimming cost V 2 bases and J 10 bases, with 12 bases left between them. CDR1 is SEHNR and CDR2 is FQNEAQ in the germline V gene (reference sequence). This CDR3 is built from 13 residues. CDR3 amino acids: CASSLLTGEEQFF. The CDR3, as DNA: TGTGCCAGCAGCTTACTAACGGGGGAAGAGCAGTTCTTC. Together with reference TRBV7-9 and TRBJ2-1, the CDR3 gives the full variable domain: DTGVSQNPRHKITKRGQNVTFRCDPISEHNRLYWYRQTLGQGPEFLTYFQNEAQLEKSRLLSDRFSAERPKGSFSTLEIQRTEQGDSAMYLCASSLLTGEEQFFGPGTRLTVL.

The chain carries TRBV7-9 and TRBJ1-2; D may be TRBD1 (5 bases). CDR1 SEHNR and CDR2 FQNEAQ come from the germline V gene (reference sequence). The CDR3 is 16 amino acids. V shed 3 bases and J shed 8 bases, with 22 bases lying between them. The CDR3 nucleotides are TGTGCCAGCAGCTTCCTAATGGAGGGAGGAACAGGCGGCTACACCTTC. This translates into CASSFLMEGGTGGYTF.

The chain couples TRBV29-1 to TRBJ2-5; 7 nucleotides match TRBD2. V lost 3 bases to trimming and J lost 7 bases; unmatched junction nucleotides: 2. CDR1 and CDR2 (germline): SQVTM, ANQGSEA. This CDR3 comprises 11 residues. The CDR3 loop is CSVDWEGTQYF. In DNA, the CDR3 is TGCAGCGTTGACTGGGAGGGGACCCAGTACTTC.

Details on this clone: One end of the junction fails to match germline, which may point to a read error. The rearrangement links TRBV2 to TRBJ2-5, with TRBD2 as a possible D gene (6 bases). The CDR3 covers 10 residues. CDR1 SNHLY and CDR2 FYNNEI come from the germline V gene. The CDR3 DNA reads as TGTGCCAGCTCGGCGGGGATGGCTGACTTC. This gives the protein CASSAGMADF.

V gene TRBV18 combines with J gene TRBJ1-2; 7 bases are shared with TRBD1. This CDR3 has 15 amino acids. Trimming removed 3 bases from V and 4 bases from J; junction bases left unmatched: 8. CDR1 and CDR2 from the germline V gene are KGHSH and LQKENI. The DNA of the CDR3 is TGTGCCAGCTCACCCGACAGGGAAAGGAGCTATGGCTACACCTTC. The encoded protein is CASSPDRERSYGYTF.

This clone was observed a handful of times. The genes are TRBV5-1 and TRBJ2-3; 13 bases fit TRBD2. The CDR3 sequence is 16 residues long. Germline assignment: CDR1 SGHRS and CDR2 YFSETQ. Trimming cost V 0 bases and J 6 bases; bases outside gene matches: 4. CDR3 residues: CASSLEGLAGRDTQYF. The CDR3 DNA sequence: TGCGCCAGCAGCTTGGAGGGACTAGCGGGAAGGGATACGCAGTATTTT.

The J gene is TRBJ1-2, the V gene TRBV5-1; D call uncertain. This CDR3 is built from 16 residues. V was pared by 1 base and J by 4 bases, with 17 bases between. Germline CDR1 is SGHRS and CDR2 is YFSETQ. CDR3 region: CASSLSPALDLYGYTF. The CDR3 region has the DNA TGCGCCAGCAGCTTGTCCCCGGCGCTAGACCTCTATGGCTACACCTTC.